This TCR beta chain was found in a study of cytomegalovirus exposure and HLA in healthy donors. Primers for the PCR totalled 60 Vbeta and 13 Jbeta. TCRdb keeps only in-frame clones here, not all; method: immunoSEQ multiplex PCR. The data show more than 95,000 clones, roughly three quarters seen once. Germline V gene data show CDR1 as SQVTM and CDR2 as ANQGSEA. The CDR3 is 14 residues long. Trimming cost V 4 bases and J 8 bases, with 15 bases left between them. The sample comprised PBMCs. The chain joins TRBV29-1 to TRBJ1-6, with a weak D call TRBD1 (6 bases). This sequence was found in a middle-aged woman in good health and CMV-seronegative. The CDR3 nucleotides read TGCAGCGTTGTTTTGGCTGGGGGCGATTCACCCCTCCACTTT. Its protein product is CSVVLAGGDSPLHF.